This record covers a single TCR beta chain. Antigen unknown. Germline CDR1 and CDR2: SGDLS and YYNGEE. The CDR3 covers 16 residues. V shed 1 base and J shed 0 bases, with 10 bases lying between them. These data are taken from a study of shared clonotypes between healthy human individuals. Study results and limitations: Non-shared clonotypes showed lower generation probabilities than clonotypes common to all four donors.

Terminally differentiated effector memory CD45RA+ cells were excluded from the naive CD8 cells, which were CD45RO-negative and positively selected for CCR7. Tens of thousands of T cell genomes (approximately 0.2 ug DNA) went into each sorted-subset replicate. The table came from immunoSEQ multiplex PCR; TCRdb's copy has only in-frame clones and leaves some out. The table has around 1.9 million clones, 93% seen once. The TCR originated in a man in his late teens or twenties in good health. Some clones in this sample may be carry-over from other donors' samples. This rearrangement joins TRBV9 to TRBJ2-2, with D uncertain. The specimen sequenced was naive CD8+ T cells from PBMCs. The CDR3 here is CASSVSLRSNTGELFF. Here the CDR3 DNA reads TGTGCCAGCAGCGTAAGTTTGCGATCGAACACCGGGGAGCTGTTTTTT.